The rows below give T cell receptor beta chains drawn from one sample of a study of PD-1 blockade in classical Hodgkin lymphoma. Here immunoSEQ multiplex PCR was the method, and the copy in TCRdb shows in-frame clones only, minus some. The repertoire holds roughly 50,000 clones, with around 91% as singletons. The material was peripheral blood mononuclear cells (PBMCs), obtained before the fourth cycle of nivolumab. Receptor source: a human donor with classical Hodgkin lymphoma. Both conserved end residues are part of each CDR3. Fields, in order: V gene, D gene, J gene, clone size, CDR3 DNA, CDR3 protein. D genes are given only for firm matches. Clone size is not always given. Where it is, it says once, few, many or a class for expanded clones.

V: TRBV19
D: TRBD2
J: TRBJ2-1
size: .
DNA: TGTGCCAGTAGTGCGGGACTAGACATCAACAATGAGCAGTTCTTC
CDR3: CASSAGLDINNEQFF

V: TRBV27
D: TRBD2
J: TRBJ2-3
size: .
DNA: TGTGCCAGCAGTTTCACGGGAGGCAGTACGCAGTATTTT
CDR3: CASSFTGGSTQYF

V: TRBV10-3
D: .
J: TRBJ2-1
size: .
DNA: TGTGCCATCAGTCTTAGCGAGGACACCTACAATGAGCAGTTCTTC
CDR3: CAISLSEDTYNEQFF

V: TRBV5-4
D: TRBD1
J: TRBJ2-1
size: .
DNA: TGTGCCAGCAGCGCCGGGACAGCTAAAACGCCGTTCTTC
CDR3: CASSAGTAKTPFF

V: TRBV4-1
D: TRBD2
J: TRBJ2-1
size: .
DNA: TGCGCCAGCAGCCAAGGCGTCTGGCGGCGGGAGGGCCGGGGTAACGATGAGCAGTTCTTC
CDR3: CASSQGVWRREGRGNDEQFF

V: TRBV6-6
D: .
J: TRBJ2-5
size: .
DNA: TGTGCCAGCAGTCCCTCGGGTAGCCTGGGCCAAGAGACCCAGTACTTC
CDR3: CASSPSGSLGQETQYF

V: TRBV30
D: .
J: TRBJ1-5
size: .
DNA: TGTGCCTGGAGCCCTCGGGAGGTGAGAGTATATAGCAATCAGCCCCAGCATTTT
CDR3: CAWSPREVRVYSNQPQHF

V: TRBV6-6
D: .
J: TRBJ2-7
size: .
DNA: TGTGCCAGCAGTTCCAGCTCCTACGAGCAGTACTTC
CDR3: CASSSSSYEQYF

V: TRBV6-6
D: TRBD1
J: TRBJ1-5
size: .
DNA: TGTGCCAGCAGTCACTCGGGACAGGGCGGCAATCAGCCCCAGCATTTT
CDR3: CASSHSGQGGNQPQHF

V: TRBV18
D: .
J: TRBJ1-2
size: once
DNA: TGTGCCAGCTCATCCACACGAGGCTACACCTTC
CDR3: CASSSTRGYTF

V: TRBV6-5
D: .
J: TRBJ2-1
size: .
DNA: TGTGCCAGCACCGGGAGCTCCTACAATGAGCAGTTCTTC
CDR3: CASTGSSYNEQFF

V: TRBV4-2
D: TRBD1
J: TRBJ2-1
size: .
DNA: TGTGCCAGCAGCCCACCGGGACAGGGGTCCTACAATGAGCAGTTCTTC
CDR3: CASSPPGQGSYNEQFF

V: TRBV2
D: TRBD2
J: TRBJ2-1
size: once
DNA: TGTGCCAGCAAGCGGGGGAGCTCCTACAATGAGCAGTTCTTC
CDR3: CASKRGSSYNEQFF

V: TRBV18
D: .
J: TRBJ2-7
size: .
DNA: TGTGCCAGCTCACCAGGGTATTACGAGCAGTACTTC
CDR3: CASSPGYYEQYF

V: TRBV30
D: .
J: TRBJ1-5
size: .
DNA: TGTGCCTGGAGTGGGCAGCGCAATCAGCCCCAGCATTTT
CDR3: CAWSGQRNQPQHF

V: TRBV25-1
D: TRBD2
J: TRBJ2-7
size: once
DNA: TGTGCCAGCAGTAGTCTGGGACTAACGAACGGTCAGTACTTC
CDR3: CASSSLGLTNGQYF

V: TRBV4-1
D: TRBD2
J: TRBJ2-7
size: .
DNA: TGCGCCAGCAGCCAAGTTTTACTAGCGTCCTACGAGCAGTACTTC
CDR3: CASSQVLLASYEQYF

V: TRBV5-1
D: .
J: TRBJ2-5
size: .
DNA: TGCGCCAGCAGCTATACCGGGGGCAAAGAGACCCAGTACTTC
CDR3: CASSYTGGKETQYF

V: TRBV14
D: .
J: TRBJ2-5
size: .
DNA: TGTGCCAGCAGCGAGCAGCAGGGCCCCCAGCACTTC
CDR3: CASSEQQGPQHF

V: TRBV2
D: TRBD1
J: TRBJ1-5
size: .
DNA: TGTGCCAGCAGTGGTGACAGGGGTGGCAATCAGCCCCAGCATTTT
CDR3: CASSGDRGGNQPQHF

V: TRBV7-9
D: TRBD2
J: TRBJ2-1
size: .
DNA: TGTGCCGGCACTAGCGGGAGCACCTACAATGAGCAGTTCTTC
CDR3: CAGTSGSTYNEQFF

V: TRBV5-1
D: .
J: TRBJ2-3
size: .
DNA: TGCGCCAGCAGCTTCGGGGGGCCAGATACGCAGTATTTT
CDR3: CASSFGGPDTQYF